Detailed here is one TCR beta chain. Trimming removed 4 bases from V and 4 bases from J, with 9 bases in between. Germline assignment: CDR1 KGHSH and CDR2 LQKENI. This CDR3 has 13 residues. Per the original methods: For nucleated cells, counts were estimated from reference gene primer amplification. Profiled with immunoSEQ multiplex PCR; TCRdb holds only in-frame clones, not every one. That table supplies the V and J calls and clone size; D and trimming were determined from the DNA. The data hold under 300,000 clones, with 70% to 90% observed a single time. This record comes from a study of blood T cell repertoires in COVID-19. Across the whole study: Sites in the United States, Italy and Spain provided acute and convalescent COVID-19 samples. Nucleic acid was either cDNA or gDNA, and it came from T cells, B-cell-depleted T cells, or PBMCs.

The V and J genes are TRBV18 and TRBJ2-3; D ambiguous. The sample was peripheral blood. This clonotype was obtained from a woman aged 40-49 years who had recovered from COVID-19. For the CDR3, the DNA is TGTGCCAGCTCACTCATTCGGGCAGATACGCAGTATTTT. Its protein product is CASSLIRADTQYF.